This T cell receptor beta chain was observed in a study of cytomegalovirus exposure and HLA in healthy donors. This CDR3 is built from 16 residues. CDR1 and CDR2 (germline): SEHNR, FQNEAQ (reference sequence). Trimming removed 1 base from V and 3 bases from J, with 15 bases in between. This clone appeared once. Its cognate antigen is unknown. Findings and caveats of the study: Later analysis associated a missense DCLRE1C variant with TCR beta V- and J-gene trimming.

PCR amplification relied on 60 Vbeta primers (plus 13 Jbeta primers). Here immunoSEQ multiplex PCR was the method, and the copy in TCRdb shows in-frame clones only, minus some. The data show 65,000 to 90,000 clones, roughly 85% seen once. The V and J genes are TRBV7-9 and TRBJ1-2; D is possibly TRBD1 (5 bases). Sequences were obtained from PBMCs. The sequence derives from a man aged 25 to 40 in good health and CMV-seronegative. In DNA form, the CDR3 reads TGTGCCAGCAGCTTAGTCGGTGGGCAGGGCTACTATGGCTACACCTTC. Protein product: CASSLVGGQGYYGYTF.